This entry lists 17 T cell receptor beta chains sequenced from one sample in a study of naive and memory T cell subsets. Amplification of ligated cDNA took four PCR rounds with SP2 and nested alpha and beta constant primers. In TCRdb, the UMI-ligation and nested PCR reads were re-called with MiXCR into one record per CDR3 protein. The data contain about 14,000 distinct CDR3 sequences, about 5% of them seen just once; the ten biggest clones take up roughly 7.7%. Treatment denoted: skin biopsy from PPD injection site in Mantoux-positive individual. TCR cDNA received a 3' ligated oligonucleotide that carried a UMI. This specimen consisted of skin, obtained from a tuberculin skin test site. The receptors come from an adult in good health.

Many counts were recorded for this clonotype. The chain has TRBV12-3 or TRBV12-4 and TRBJ2-2, with D maybe TRBD2 (6 bases). The V gene lost 5 bases and the J gene lost 5 bases, with 12 bases spanning the gap. The CDR3 has 14 residues. CDR3 in amino acids: CASSLAGPTGELFF. DNA for the CDR3: TGTGCCAGCAGTCTCGCGGGGCCGACCGGGGAGCTGTTTTTT.

This clonotype has more than one count but fewer than ten. The CDR3 region has the DNA TGTGCCAGCAGTTCTCCCGACAGGAACACTGAAGCTTTCTTT. This translates into CASSSPDRNTEAFF. V gene TRBV12-3 or TRBV12-4 combines with J gene TRBJ1-1; D is possibly TRBD1 (5 bases). V was clipped by 4 bases and J by 1 base, with 10 bases between them. The CDR3 contains 14 residues.

This clonotype is labeled as medium-sized. The chain is built from TRBV20-1 and TRBJ2-7; no firm D call. Germline V gives CDR1 DFQATT, CDR2 SNEGSKA (reference sequence). CDR3 length: 12 amino acids. V was cut by 2 bases and J by 3 bases, with 8 bases left in between. The DNA of the CDR3 is TGCAGTGCTAGACTCCGAGGCTACGAGCAGTACTTC. This encodes CSARLRGYEQYF.

The genes are TRBV19 and TRBJ1-1; D gene unclear. The CDR3 is 13 residues long. CDR1 is LNHDA, CDR2 SQIVND, per germline (reference sequence). V dropped 3 bases and J dropped 1 base, with 6 bases sitting between them. This CDR3 is CASSILQNTEAFF. CDR3 nucleotides: TGTGCCAGTAGTATCCTACAGAACACTGAAGCTTTCTTT. Together with reference TRBV19 and TRBJ1-1, the CDR3 gives the full variable domain: DGGITQSPKYLFRKEGQNVTLSCEQNLNHDAMYWYRQDPGQGLRLIYYSQIVNDFQKGDIAEGYSVSREKKESFPLTVTSAQKNPTAFYLCASSILQNTEAFFGQGTRLTVV.

This clonotype was seen repeatedly, ten times or more. This chain connects TRBV28 to TRBJ2-1; 10 bases match TRBD2. The CDR3 loop spans 16 amino acids. The V segment lost 5 bases and the J segment 6 bases; nucleotides outside the gene matches: 10. Per germline, CDR1 MDHEN and CDR2 SYDVKM. Written as DNA, the CDR3 is TGTGCCAGCAGTCACCGGAGCGGGGGGGCCTTCAATGAGCAGTTCTTC. Protein sequence: CASSHRSGGAFNEQFF. Variable domain in full (rest from reference TRBV28 and TRBJ2-1): DVKVTQSSRYLVKRTGEKVFLECVQDMDHENMFWYRQDPGLGLRLIYFSYDVKMKEKGDIPEGYSVSREKKERFSLILESASTNQTSMYLCASSHRSGGAFNEQFFGPGTRLTVL.

This clonotype is medium-sized by share. The CDR3 bases are TGTGCCAGCAGTTACCCCCCAACTAGCGGGGGGGCATATGAGCAGTTCTTC. This sequence encodes CASSYPPTSGGAYEQFF. This sequence joins TRBV6-5 and TRBJ2-1; the match to TRBD2 covers 13 bases. CDR1 is MNHEY and CDR2 is SVGAGI in the germline V gene. With V trimmed by 2 bases and J by 8 bases, 9 bases remained unmatched. The CDR3 totals 17 residues.

This clonotype was counted at least ten times. The gene calls are TRBV5-1 and TRBJ2-7; D might be TRBD1 (6 bases). CDR3 length: 13 residues. V was pared by 4 bases and J by 6 bases, with 14 bases between. Per the germline V gene, CDR1 is SGHRS and CDR2 is YFSETQ. The CDR3 here is CASSTVTGREQYF. In DNA form, the CDR3 reads TGCGCCAGCAGCACTGTAACAGGGCGCGAGCAGTACTTC.

This clonotype is labeled medium-sized. The V call is TRBV6-6, the J call TRBJ2-7; 7 bases map to TRBD2. V shed 4 bases, J shed 3 bases, and the junction held 6 bases outside the gene matches. The CDR3 is made up of 14 amino acids. Germline V gene data show CDR1 as MNHNY and CDR2 as SVGAGI (reference sequence). This chain's CDR3 is CASSLGTTGYEQYF. The CDR3 nucleotides are TGTGCCAGCAGTTTAGGGACTACTGGCTACGAGCAGTACTTC.

Relative to its sample, this clonotype is medium-sized. J is TRBJ2-4 and V is TRBV6-5; the D is unclear. V was cut by 4 bases and J by 5 bases, with 9 bases left in between. Looked up from germline, CDR1 is MNHEY and CDR2 is SVGAGI. CDR3 size: 13 residues. The CDR3 sequence is CASSSRIENIQYF. CDR3 sequence (DNA): TGTGCCAGCAGTTCCCGGATAGAAAACATTCAGTACTTC.

In its sample, this clonotype ranks as medium-sized. The V call is TRBV5-1, the J call TRBJ2-4; tentatively, D is TRBD2 (6 bases). V was clipped by 5 bases and J by 7 bases, with 22 bases between them. CDR1 is SGHRS and CDR2 is YFSETQ in the germline V gene. The CDR3 length is 16 residues. CDR3 nucleotides: TGCGCCAGCAGTGAACTCACCGGGACTTTGGACAACATTCAGTACTTC. It yields the protein CASSELTGTLDNIQYF.

The rearrangement uses TRBV6-5 and TRBJ1-2, with D possibly matching TRBD1 (5 bases). Germline CDR1 MNHEY, CDR2 SVGAGI. The CDR3 has 14 amino acids. V was cut by 2 bases and J by 2 bases, with 9 bases left in between. The DNA for the CDR3 is TGTGCCAGCAGTTACGGGACGTCAAACTATGGCTACACCTTC. This gives the protein CASSYGTSNYGYTF.

There are many counts of this clonotype. J is TRBJ2-5 and V is TRBV6-2 or TRBV6-3, with D possibly being TRBD1 (6 bases). Between the trimmed V and J ends, which lost 8 bases and 3 bases, there was a span of 13 bases. The CDR3 runs 13 residues. Germline CDR1 MNHEY, CDR2 SVGEGT. The CDR3 sequence: CASLDRSEETQYF. In DNA, the CDR3 is TGTGCCAGCCTCGACAGGAGCGAAGAGACCCAGTACTTC.

The rearrangement links TRBV4-3 to TRBJ1-2; 9 bases are shared with TRBD1. This CDR3 is 16 amino acids long. CDR1 and CDR2 from the germline V gene are LGHNA and YSLEER. Trimming cost V 1 base and J 8 bases; bases outside gene matches: 11. CDR3 sequence (DNA): TGCGCCAGCAGCCAAGTATGGACAGGGGATCCTAGGGGCTACACCTTC. Translating it yields CASSQVWTGDPRGYTF.

This clonotype was recorded many times. The V and J genes are TRBV2 and TRBJ2-2, with 9 bases that match TRBD1. V shed 4 bases, J shed 7 bases, and the junction held 7 bases outside the gene matches. There are 15 residues in the CDR3. CDR1 and CDR2 from the germline V gene are SNHLY and FYNNEI. The DNA of the CDR3 is TGTGCCAGCAGTGTAAGGACAGGGGCGATCGGGGAGCTGTTTTTT. Amino acids: CASSVRTGAIGELFF.

This clonotype was recorded at least ten times. The chain carries TRBV7-2 and TRBJ2-5, with D possibly being TRBD2 (5 bases). Per germline, CDR1 SGHTA and CDR2 FQGNSA. Trimming took 4 bases from V and 5 from J, leaving 14 bases between them. This CDR3 has 14 amino acids. DNA of the CDR3: TGTGCCAGCAGCTGGACTCCTTCCCAGGAGACCCAGTACTTC. Residues: CASSWTPSQETQYF.

This clonotype has at least ten counts. The CDR3 DNA is TGTGCCAGCAGTGAACCCCTACTAGCGGAACGAAATGAGCAGTTCTTC. Translation gives CASSEPLLAERNEQFF. J is TRBJ2-1 and V is TRBV2, with 8 positions matching TRBD2. Trimming cost V 2 bases and J 7 bases; bases outside gene matches: 10. From germline, CDR1 is SNHLY and CDR2 FYNNEI. The CDR3 is 16 residues long.

This clonotype came up many times. Here the CDR3 reads CSAQAGGETQYF. The DNA of the CDR3 is TGCAGTGCCCAGGCCGGGGGGGAGACCCAGTACTTC. The V call is TRBV20-1, the J call TRBJ2-5, with 7 nucleotides matching TRBD2. The CDR3 loop spans 12 amino acids. Trimming at V came to 6 bases and at J to 5 bases, leaving 6 bases not matched to a gene. Germline V gene lookup returns CDR1 DFQATT and CDR2 SNEGSKA (reference sequence).